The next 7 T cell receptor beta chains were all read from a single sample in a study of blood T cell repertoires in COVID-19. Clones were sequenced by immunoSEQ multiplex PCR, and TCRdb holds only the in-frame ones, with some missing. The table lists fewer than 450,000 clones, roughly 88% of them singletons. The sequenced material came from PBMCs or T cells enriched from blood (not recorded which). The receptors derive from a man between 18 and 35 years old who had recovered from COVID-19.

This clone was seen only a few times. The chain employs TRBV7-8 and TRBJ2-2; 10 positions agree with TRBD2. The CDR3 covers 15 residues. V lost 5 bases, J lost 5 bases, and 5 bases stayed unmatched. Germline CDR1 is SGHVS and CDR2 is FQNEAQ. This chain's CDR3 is CASSESGGATGELFF. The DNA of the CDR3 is TGTGCCAGCAGCGAGAGCGGGGGGGCTACCGGGGAGCTGTTTTTT.

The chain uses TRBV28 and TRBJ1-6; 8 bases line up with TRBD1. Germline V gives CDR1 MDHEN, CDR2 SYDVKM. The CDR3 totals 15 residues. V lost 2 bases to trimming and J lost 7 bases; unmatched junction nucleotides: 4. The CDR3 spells CASSLGWDRNSPLHF. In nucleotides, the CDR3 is TGTGCCAGCAGTTTAGGGTGGGACAGGAATTCACCCCTCCACTTT. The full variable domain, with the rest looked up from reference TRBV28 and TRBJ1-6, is DVKVTQSSRYLVKRTGEKVFLECVQDMDHENMFWYRQDPGLGLRLIYFSYDVKMKEKGDIPEGYSVSREKKERFSLILESASTNQTSMYLCASSLGWDRNSPLHFGNGTRLTVT.

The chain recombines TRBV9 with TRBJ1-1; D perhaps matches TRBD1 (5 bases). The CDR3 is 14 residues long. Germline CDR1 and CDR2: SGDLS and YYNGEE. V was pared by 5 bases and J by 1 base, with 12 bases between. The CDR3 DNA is TGTGCCAGCAGTGACAGCCATACGAACACTGAAGCTTTCTTT. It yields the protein CASSDSHTNTEAFF.

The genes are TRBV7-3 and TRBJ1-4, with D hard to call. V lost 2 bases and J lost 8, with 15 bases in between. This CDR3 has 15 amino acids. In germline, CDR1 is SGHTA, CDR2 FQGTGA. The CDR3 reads CASSLGSGMGEKLFF. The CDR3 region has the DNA TGTGCCAGCAGCTTAGGATCCGGGATGGGCGAAAAACTGTTTTTT.

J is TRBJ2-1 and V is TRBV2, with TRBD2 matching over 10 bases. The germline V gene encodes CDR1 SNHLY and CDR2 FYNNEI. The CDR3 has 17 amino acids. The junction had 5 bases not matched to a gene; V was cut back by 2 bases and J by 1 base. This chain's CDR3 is CASSEWLAGVSYNEQFF. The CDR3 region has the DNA TGTGCCAGCAGTGAATGGCTAGCGGGGGTATCCTACAATGAGCAGTTCTTC.

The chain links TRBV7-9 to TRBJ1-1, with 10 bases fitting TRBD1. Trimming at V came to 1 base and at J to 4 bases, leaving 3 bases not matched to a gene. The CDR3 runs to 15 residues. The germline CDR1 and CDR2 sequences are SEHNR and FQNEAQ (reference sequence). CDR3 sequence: CASSLVRTGGTEAFF. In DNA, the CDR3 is TGTGCCAGCAGCTTAGTTAGGACAGGGGGCACTGAAGCTTTCTTT. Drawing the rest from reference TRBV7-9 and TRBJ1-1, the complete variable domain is DTGVSQNPRHKITKRGQNVTFRCDPISEHNRLYWYRQTLGQGPEFLTYFQNEAQLEKSRLLSDRFSAERPKGSFSTLEIQRTEQGDSAMYLCASSLVRTGGTEAFFGQGTRLTVV.

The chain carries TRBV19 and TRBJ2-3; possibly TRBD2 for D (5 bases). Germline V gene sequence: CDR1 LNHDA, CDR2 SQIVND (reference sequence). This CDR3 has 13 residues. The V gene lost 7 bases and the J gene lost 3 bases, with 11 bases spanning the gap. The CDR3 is CASTREGTDTQYF. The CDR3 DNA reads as TGTGCCAGTACGAGAGAGGGAACAGATACGCAGTATTTT.